A selection of T cell receptor beta chains follows, all from one sample in a study of blood T cell repertoires in COVID-19. Assay: immunoSEQ multiplex PCR; the TCRdb copy retains only in-frame clones and omits some. The sample yields a few hundred thousand clones, 90% seen once. Sequencing was performed on PBMCs or T cells enriched from blood (not recorded which). These receptors all come from a woman between 18 and 29 years old with acute COVID-19. The CDR3 runs from the conserved cysteine through the conserved F or W. Each record gives: V gene, CDR3 length, D gene, J gene, clone size, CDR3 DNA, CDR3 protein. The D gene is left open where the match is weak. Clone size appears in some rows only: once, few, many, or a class for an expanded clone.

V gene: TRBV20-1; CDR3 length: 17; D gene: NA; J gene: TRBJ1-6; clone size: NA; CDR3 DNA: TGCAGTGCTAGTTTGCGAGGAACCAGCTCCTATAATTCACCCCTCCACTTT; CDR3 protein: CSASLRGTSSYNSPLHF
V gene: TRBV4-1; CDR3 length: 18; D gene: TRBD2; J gene: TRBJ2-1; clone size: NA; CDR3 DNA: TGCGCCAGCAGCCCGGAAAGGACTAGCGGGAGCCCTTACAATGAGCAGTTCTTC; CDR3 protein: CASSPERTSGSPYNEQFF
V gene: TRBV7-2; CDR3 length: 15; D gene: NA; J gene: TRBJ2-7; clone size: NA; CDR3 DNA: TGTGCCAGCAGCTTCTCGGGTAGCGACTCCTACGAGCAGTACTTC; CDR3 protein: CASSFSGSDSYEQYF
V gene: TRBV9; CDR3 length: 15; D gene: TRBD2; J gene: TRBJ2-3; clone size: NA; CDR3 DNA: TGTGCCAGCAGCGTAAGCGGGAGGGCCCCAGATACGCAGTATTTT; CDR3 protein: CASSVSGRAPDTQYF
V gene: TRBV6-1; CDR3 length: 15; D gene: NA; J gene: TRBJ1-2; clone size: NA; CDR3 DNA: TGTGCCAGCAGTGAATGGAGTGACGGAAACTATGGCTACACCTTC; CDR3 protein: CASSEWSDGNYGYTF
V gene: TRBV12-3/TRBV12-4; CDR3 length: 13; D gene: TRBD2; J gene: TRBJ2-3; clone size: NA; CDR3 DNA: TGTGCCAGCACCCTTTTACTAGCGGATACGCAGTATTTT; CDR3 protein: CASTLLLADTQYF
V gene: TRBV5-1; CDR3 length: 13; D gene: TRBD2; J gene: TRBJ2-7; clone size: NA; CDR3 DNA: TGCGCCAGCAGCTTGCTAGCGGGAGTCGAGCAGTACTTC; CDR3 protein: CASSLLAGVEQYF
V gene: TRBV7-8; CDR3 length: 16; D gene: NA; J gene: TRBJ2-7; clone size: NA; CDR3 DNA: TGTGCCAGCAGCCCCCCCCGGACGGACATTTCCTACGAGCAGTACTTC; CDR3 protein: CASSPPRTDISYEQYF
V gene: TRBV3-1/TRBV3-2; CDR3 length: 16; D gene: NA; J gene: TRBJ1-3; clone size: NA; CDR3 DNA: TGTGCCAGCAGCCAAGATTTCGGACAGCTTGGAAACACCATATATTTT; CDR3 protein: CASSQDFGQLGNTIYF
V gene: TRBV6-5; CDR3 length: 13; D gene: TRBD1; J gene: TRBJ1-1; clone size: NA; CDR3 DNA: TGTGCCAGCAGTTACTTTTCAGGGGGAGAAGCTTTCTTT; CDR3 protein: CASSYFSGGEAFF
V gene: TRBV5-5; CDR3 length: 14; D gene: NA; J gene: TRBJ1-2; clone size: NA; CDR3 DNA: TGTGCCAGCAGCCGGGACATGGGGAGCTATGGCTACACCTTC; CDR3 protein: CASSRDMGSYGYTF
V gene: TRBV7-3; CDR3 length: 13; D gene: NA; J gene: TRBJ1-1; clone size: NA; CDR3 DNA: TGTGCCAGCAGCGCTGCTATGAACACTGAAGCTTTCTTT; CDR3 protein: CASSAAMNTEAFF
V gene: TRBV7-2; CDR3 length: 14; D gene: NA; J gene: TRBJ2-3; clone size: NA; CDR3 DNA: TGTGCCAGCAGCTTAAGGACTCAACCGGATACGCAGTATTTT; CDR3 protein: CASSLRTQPDTQYF
V gene: TRBV4-2; CDR3 length: 15; D gene: TRBD2; J gene: TRBJ2-7; clone size: NA; CDR3 DNA: TGTGCCAGCAGCCAAGTTAGCGGGAGCTCCTACGAGCAGTACTTC; CDR3 protein: CASSQVSGSSYEQYF
V gene: TRBV5-1; CDR3 length: 14; D gene: NA; J gene: TRBJ1-2; clone size: once; CDR3 DNA: TGCGCCAGCAGCTTGGCCACAGCTAACTATGGCTACACCTTC; CDR3 protein: CASSLATANYGYTF
V gene: TRBV9; CDR3 length: 15; D gene: NA; J gene: TRBJ1-4; clone size: NA; CDR3 DNA: TGTGCCAGCAGCGTAGACGAGGGAATTAATGAAAAACTGTTTTTT; CDR3 protein: CASSVDEGINEKLFF
V gene: TRBV2; CDR3 length: 13; D gene: TRBD1; J gene: TRBJ2-3; clone size: NA; CDR3 DNA: TGTGCCAGTCCGGACAGGTTAACAGATACGCAGTATTTT; CDR3 protein: CASPDRLTDTQYF
V gene: TRBV27; CDR3 length: 15; D gene: TRBD2; J gene: TRBJ2-2; clone size: NA; CDR3 DNA: TGTGCCAGCGGGGAACTAGCGGGGGACACCGGGGAGCTGTTTTTT; CDR3 protein: CASGELAGDTGELFF
V gene: TRBV3-1/TRBV3-2; CDR3 length: 15; D gene: TRBD2; J gene: TRBJ2-7; clone size: NA; CDR3 DNA: TGTGCCAGCAGCCAAGCTAGCGGGAGCTCCTACGAGCAGTACTTC; CDR3 protein: CASSQASGSSYEQYF
V gene: TRBV5-6; CDR3 length: 14; D gene: NA; J gene: TRBJ1-4; clone size: NA; CDR3 DNA: TGTGCCAGCAGCGCGGGGAGGGTAGGTGAAAAACTGTTTTTT; CDR3 protein: CASSAGRVGEKLFF
V gene: TRBV7-9; CDR3 length: 13; D gene: NA; J gene: TRBJ1-3; clone size: NA; CDR3 DNA: TGTGCCTGCCAGAGGGTCTCTGGAAACACCATATATTTT; CDR3 protein: CACQRVSGNTIYF
V gene: TRBV12-3/TRBV12-4; CDR3 length: 13; D gene: NA; J gene: TRBJ2-1; clone size: NA; CDR3 DNA: TGTGCCAGCAGTTTAGGTCTCGAGAATGAGCAGTTCTTC; CDR3 protein: CASSLGLENEQFF
V gene: TRBV13; CDR3 length: 15; D gene: NA; J gene: TRBJ2-7; clone size: NA; CDR3 DNA: TGTGCCAGCAGCTCCCAGTGGACGAGGGTCTACGAGCAGTACTTC; CDR3 protein: CASSSQWTRVYEQYF
V gene: TRBV28; CDR3 length: 15; D gene: NA; J gene: TRBJ1-1; clone size: NA; CDR3 DNA: TGTGCCAGCACCTCGGAGGGGTCAGAGAACACTGAAGCTTTCTTT; CDR3 protein: CASTSEGSENTEAFF
V gene: TRBV11-3; CDR3 length: 12; D gene: NA; J gene: TRBJ1-6; clone size: once; CDR3 DNA: TGTGCCAGCAGCTTAGCCGCGCGGCCCCTCCACTTT; CDR3 protein: CASSLAARPLHF
V gene: TRBV19; CDR3 length: 12; D gene: NA; J gene: TRBJ1-5; clone size: once; CDR3 DNA: TGTGCCAGTAGTGTCAGTAATCAGCCCCAGCATTTT; CDR3 protein: CASSVSNQPQHF
V gene: TRBV7-9; CDR3 length: 15; D gene: TRBD1; J gene: TRBJ1-2; clone size: NA; CDR3 DNA: TGTGCCAGCAGCTTAGGATCGGGACAGATCTATGGCTACACCTTC; CDR3 protein: CASSLGSGQIYGYTF
V gene: TRBV19; CDR3 length: 17; D gene: TRBD1; J gene: TRBJ1-4; clone size: NA; CDR3 DNA: TGTGCCAGTACCCCCTCGCCCCCCGGGACAGGTCGAGAAAAACTGTTTTTT; CDR3 protein: CASTPSPPGTGREKLFF
V gene: TRBV23-1; CDR3 length: 18; D gene: NA; J gene: TRBJ1-3; clone size: NA; CDR3 DNA: TGCGCCAGCAGTCAATTCCTGGGGGCGGTAAGCTCTGGAAACACCATATATTTT; CDR3 protein: CASSQFLGAVSSGNTIYF
V gene: TRBV5-1; CDR3 length: 15; D gene: NA; J gene: TRBJ1-1; clone size: few; CDR3 DNA: TGCGCCAGCAGCTCCTGGGGGGAAGTAGACACTGAAGCTTTCTTT; CDR3 protein: CASSSWGEVDTEAFF
V gene: TRBV29-1; CDR3 length: 13; D gene: NA; J gene: TRBJ1-2; clone size: NA; CDR3 DNA: TGCAGCGTTGAGGGTGGGGGAGGCTATGGCTACACCTTC; CDR3 protein: CSVEGGGGYGYTF